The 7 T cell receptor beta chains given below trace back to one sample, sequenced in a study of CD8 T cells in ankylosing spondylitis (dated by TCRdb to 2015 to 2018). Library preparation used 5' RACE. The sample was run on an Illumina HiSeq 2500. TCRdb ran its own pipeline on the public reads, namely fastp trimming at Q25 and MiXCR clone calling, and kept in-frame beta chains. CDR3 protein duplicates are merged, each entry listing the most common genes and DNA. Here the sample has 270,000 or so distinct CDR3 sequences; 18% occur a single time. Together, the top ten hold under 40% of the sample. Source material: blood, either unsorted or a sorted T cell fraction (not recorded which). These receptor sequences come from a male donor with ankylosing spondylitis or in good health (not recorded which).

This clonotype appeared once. CDR3 sequence reads: CASSADRLAGGETQYF. Written as DNA, the CDR3 is TGTGCCAGCAGCGCTGACCGACTAGCGGGAGGGGAGACCCAGTACTTC. The rearrangement joins TRBV9 to TRBJ2-5, with 14 bases aligning to TRBD2. The CDR3 sequence is 16 residues long. The ends lost 3 bases at V and 5 bases at J; junction bases unmatched: 6. CDR1 and CDR2 (germline): SGDLS, YYNGEE.

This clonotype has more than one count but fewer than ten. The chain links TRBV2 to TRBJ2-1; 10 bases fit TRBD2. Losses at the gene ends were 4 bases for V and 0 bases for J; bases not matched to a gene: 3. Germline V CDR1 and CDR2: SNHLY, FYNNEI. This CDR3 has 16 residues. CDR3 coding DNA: TGTGCCAGCAGTGGACCTAGCGGGAGCTCCTACAATGAGCAGTTCTTC. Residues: CASSGPSGSSYNEQFF.

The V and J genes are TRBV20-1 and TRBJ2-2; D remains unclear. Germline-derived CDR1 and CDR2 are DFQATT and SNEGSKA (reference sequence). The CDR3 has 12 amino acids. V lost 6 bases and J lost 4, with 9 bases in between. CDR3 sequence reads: CSAVLGTGELFF. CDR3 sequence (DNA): TGCAGTGCGGTTCTCGGCACCGGGGAGCTGTTTTTT.

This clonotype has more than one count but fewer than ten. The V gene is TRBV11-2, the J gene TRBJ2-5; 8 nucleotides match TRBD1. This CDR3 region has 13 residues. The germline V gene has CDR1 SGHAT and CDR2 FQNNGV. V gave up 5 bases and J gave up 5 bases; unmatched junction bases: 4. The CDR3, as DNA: TGTGCCAGCAGCCCGACAGGGGATGAGACCCAGTACTTC. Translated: CASSPTGDETQYF.

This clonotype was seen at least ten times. The CDR3 here is CSGGLAYNEQFF. CDR3 DNA sequence: TGCAGCGGGGGACTAGCCTACAATGAGCAGTTCTTC. This rearrangement joins TRBV29-1 to TRBJ2-1; 8 bases align to TRBD2. Germline CDR1 is SQVTM and CDR2 is ANQGSEA. The CDR3 is 12 amino acids. Losses at the gene ends were 7 bases for V and 2 bases for J; bases not matched to a gene: 1.

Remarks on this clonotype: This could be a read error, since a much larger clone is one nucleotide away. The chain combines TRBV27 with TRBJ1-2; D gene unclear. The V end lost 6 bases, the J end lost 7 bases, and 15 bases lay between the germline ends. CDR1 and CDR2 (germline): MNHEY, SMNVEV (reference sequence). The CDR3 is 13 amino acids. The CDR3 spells CASSPREGCGYTF. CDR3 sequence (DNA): TGTGCCAGCAGCCCGAGGGAGGGCTGTGGCTACACCTTC.

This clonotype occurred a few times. The CDR3 DNA reads as TGTGCCAGCAGCTCCCCCGTCCGCGACGAGCAGTACTTC. The encoded protein is CASSSPVRDEQYF. The chain uses TRBV7-9 and TRBJ2-7; no clear D. CDR1 and CDR2 from the germline V gene are SEHNR and FQNEAQ (reference sequence). Between the trimmed V and J ends, which lost 4 bases and 5 bases, there was a span of 12 bases. This CDR3 is 13 amino acids long.